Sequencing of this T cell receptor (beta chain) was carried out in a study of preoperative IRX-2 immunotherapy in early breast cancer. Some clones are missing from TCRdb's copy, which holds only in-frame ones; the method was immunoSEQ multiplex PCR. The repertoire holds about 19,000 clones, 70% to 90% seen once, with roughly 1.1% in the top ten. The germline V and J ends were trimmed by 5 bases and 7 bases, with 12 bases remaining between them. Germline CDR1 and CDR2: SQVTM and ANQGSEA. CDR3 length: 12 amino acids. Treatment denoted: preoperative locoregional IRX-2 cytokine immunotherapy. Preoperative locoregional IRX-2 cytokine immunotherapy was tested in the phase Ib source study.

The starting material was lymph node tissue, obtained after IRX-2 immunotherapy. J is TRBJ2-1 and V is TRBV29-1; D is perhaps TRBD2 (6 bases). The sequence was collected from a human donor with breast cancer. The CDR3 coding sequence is TGCAGCGTTCGGTTTGGGGGGAATGAGCAGTTCTTC. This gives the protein CSVRFGGNEQFF.